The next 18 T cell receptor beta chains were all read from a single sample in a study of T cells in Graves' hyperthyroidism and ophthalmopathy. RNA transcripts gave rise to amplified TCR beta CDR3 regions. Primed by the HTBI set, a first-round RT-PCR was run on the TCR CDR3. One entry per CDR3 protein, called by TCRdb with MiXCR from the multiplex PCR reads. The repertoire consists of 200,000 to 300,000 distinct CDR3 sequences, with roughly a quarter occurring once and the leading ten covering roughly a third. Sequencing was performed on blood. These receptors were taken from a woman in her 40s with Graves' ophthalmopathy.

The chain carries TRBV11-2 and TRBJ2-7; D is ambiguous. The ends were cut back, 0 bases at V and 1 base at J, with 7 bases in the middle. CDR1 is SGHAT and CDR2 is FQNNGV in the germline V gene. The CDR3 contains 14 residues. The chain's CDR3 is CASSLERYSYEQYF. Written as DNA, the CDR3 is TGTGCCAGCAGCTTAGAAAGATATTCCTACGAGCAGTACTTC. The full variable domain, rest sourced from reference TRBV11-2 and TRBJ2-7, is EAGVAQSPRYKIIEKRQSVAFWCNPISGHATLYWYQQILGQGPKLLIQFQNNGVVDDSQLPKDRFSAERLKGVDSTLKIQPAKLEDSAVYLCASSLERYSYEQYFGPGTRLTVT.

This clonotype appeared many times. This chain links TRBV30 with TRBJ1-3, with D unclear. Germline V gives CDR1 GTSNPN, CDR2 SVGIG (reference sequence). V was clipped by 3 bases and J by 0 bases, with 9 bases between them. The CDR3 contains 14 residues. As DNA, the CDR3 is TGTGCCTGGAGGCCCGGGAACTCTGGAAACACCATATATTTT. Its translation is CAWRPGNSGNTIYF.

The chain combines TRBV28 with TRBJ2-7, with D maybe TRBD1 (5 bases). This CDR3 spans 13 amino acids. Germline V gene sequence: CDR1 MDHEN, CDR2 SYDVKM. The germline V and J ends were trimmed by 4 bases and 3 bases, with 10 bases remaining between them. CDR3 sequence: CASSWQGNYEQYF. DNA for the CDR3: TGTGCCAGCAGTTGGCAGGGAAACTACGAGCAGTACTTC.

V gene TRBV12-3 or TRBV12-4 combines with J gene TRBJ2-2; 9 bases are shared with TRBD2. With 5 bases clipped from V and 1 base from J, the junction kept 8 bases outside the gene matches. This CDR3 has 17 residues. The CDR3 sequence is CASSPNSGSMNTGELFF. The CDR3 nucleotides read TGTGCCAGCAGTCCCAATAGCGGGAGTATGAACACCGGGGAGCTGTTTTTT.

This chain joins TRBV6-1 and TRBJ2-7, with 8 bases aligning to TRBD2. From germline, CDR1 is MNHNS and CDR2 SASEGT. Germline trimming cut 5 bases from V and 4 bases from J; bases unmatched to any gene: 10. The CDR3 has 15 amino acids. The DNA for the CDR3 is TGTGCCAGCAGTCCTGACGGGAGGGCCGATTACGAGCAGTACTTC. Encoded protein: CASSPDGRADYEQYF.

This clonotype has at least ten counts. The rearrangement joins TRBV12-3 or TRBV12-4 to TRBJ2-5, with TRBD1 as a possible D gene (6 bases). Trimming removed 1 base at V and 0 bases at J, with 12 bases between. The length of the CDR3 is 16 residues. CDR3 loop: CASSLGRQGYQETQYF. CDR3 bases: TGTGCCAGCAGTTTAGGTCGTCAGGGGTACCAAGAGACCCAGTACTTC.

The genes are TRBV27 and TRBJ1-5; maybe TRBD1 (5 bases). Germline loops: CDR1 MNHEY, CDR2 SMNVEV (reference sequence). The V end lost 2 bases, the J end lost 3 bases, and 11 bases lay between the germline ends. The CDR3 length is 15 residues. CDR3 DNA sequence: TGTGCCAGCAGTTTAGGAGGGGTGGACAATCAGCCCCAGCATTTT. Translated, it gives CASSLGGVDNQPQHF.

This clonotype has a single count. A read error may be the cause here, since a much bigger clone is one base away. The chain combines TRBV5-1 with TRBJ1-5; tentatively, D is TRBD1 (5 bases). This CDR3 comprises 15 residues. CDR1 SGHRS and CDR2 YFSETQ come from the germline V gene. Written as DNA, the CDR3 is TGCGACAGCAGCTTGGGTCCCAGGGTCGATCAGCCCCAGCATTTT. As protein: CDSSLGPRVDQPQHF.

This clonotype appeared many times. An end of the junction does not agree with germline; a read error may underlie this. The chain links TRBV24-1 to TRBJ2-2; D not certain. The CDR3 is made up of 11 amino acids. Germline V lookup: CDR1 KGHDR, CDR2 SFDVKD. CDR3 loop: CAASITGELFF. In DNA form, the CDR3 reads TGTGCCGCCAGTATCACCGGGGAGCTGTTTTTT.

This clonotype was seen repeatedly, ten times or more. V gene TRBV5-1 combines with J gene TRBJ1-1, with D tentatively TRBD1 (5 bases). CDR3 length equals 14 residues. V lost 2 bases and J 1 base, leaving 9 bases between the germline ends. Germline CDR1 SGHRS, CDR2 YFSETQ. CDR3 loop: CASSLAGPNTEAFF. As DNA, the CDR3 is TGCGCCAGCAGCTTAGCAGGGCCGAACACTGAAGCTTTCTTT. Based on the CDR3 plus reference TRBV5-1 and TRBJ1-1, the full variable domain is KAGVTQTPRYLIKTRGQQVTLSCSPISGHRSVSWYQQTPGQGLQFLFEYFSETQRNKGNFPGRFSGRQFSNSRSEMNVSTLELGDSALYLCASSLAGPNTEAFFGQGTRLTVV.

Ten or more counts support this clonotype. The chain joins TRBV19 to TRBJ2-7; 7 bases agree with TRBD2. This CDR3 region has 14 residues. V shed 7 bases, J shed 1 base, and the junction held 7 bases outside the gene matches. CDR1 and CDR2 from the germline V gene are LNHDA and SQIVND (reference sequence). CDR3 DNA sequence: TGTGCCAGTAAGCAGACTAGCCCGTCCTACGAGCAGTACTTC. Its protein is CASKQTSPSYEQYF.

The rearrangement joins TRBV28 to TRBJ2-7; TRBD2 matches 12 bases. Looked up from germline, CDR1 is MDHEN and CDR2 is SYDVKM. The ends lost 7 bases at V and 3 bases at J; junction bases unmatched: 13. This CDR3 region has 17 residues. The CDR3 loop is CASTTHETSGSFYEQYF. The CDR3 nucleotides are TGTGCCAGCACCACCCACGAGACTAGCGGGAGTTTCTACGAGCAGTACTTC.

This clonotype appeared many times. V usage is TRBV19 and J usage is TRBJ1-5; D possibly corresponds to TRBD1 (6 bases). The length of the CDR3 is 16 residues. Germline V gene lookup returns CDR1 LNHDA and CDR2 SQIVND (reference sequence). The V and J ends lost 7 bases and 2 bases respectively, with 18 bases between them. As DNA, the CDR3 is TGTGCCAGTAACCGAGACAGGAGGGTTGGCAATCAGCCCCAGCATTTT. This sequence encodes CASNRDRRVGNQPQHF.

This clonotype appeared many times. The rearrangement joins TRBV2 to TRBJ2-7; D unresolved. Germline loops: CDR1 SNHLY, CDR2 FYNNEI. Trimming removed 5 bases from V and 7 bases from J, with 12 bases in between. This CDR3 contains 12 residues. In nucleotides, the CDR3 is TGTGCCAGCAGTACCGAACAACCGGAGCAGTACTTC. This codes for CASSTEQPEQYF.

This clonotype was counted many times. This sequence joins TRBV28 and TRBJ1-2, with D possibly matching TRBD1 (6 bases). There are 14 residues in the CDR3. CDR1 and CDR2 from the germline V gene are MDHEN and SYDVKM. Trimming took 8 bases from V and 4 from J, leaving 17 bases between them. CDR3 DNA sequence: TGTGCCAGCGTCCCCCAGGGGCGCGCCTATGGCTACACCTTC. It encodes CASVPQGRAYGYTF.

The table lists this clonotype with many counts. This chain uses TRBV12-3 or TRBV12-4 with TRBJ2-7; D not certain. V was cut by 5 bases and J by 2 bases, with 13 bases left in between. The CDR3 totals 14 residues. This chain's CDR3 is CASSPLGSTYEQYF. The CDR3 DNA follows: TGTGCCAGCAGTCCCCTGGGCAGCACCTACGAGCAGTACTTC.

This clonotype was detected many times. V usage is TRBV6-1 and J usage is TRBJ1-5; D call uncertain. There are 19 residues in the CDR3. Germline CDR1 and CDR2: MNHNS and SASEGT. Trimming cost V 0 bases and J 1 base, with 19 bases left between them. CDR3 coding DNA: TGTGCCAGCAGTGAAGCGCATTATAAGGGAGTTGGAAGCAATCAGCCCCAGCATTTT. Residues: CASSEAHYKGVGSNQPQHF.

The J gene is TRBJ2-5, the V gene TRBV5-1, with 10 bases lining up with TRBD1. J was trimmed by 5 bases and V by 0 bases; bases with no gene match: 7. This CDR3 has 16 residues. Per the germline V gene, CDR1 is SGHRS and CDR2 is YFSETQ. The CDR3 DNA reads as TGCGCCAGCAGCTTGGTACCACCGGACAGGGGGGAGACCCAGTACTTC. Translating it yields CASSLVPPDRGETQYF.